Listed here are 28 T cell receptor beta chains from one sample, sequenced in a study of cytomegalovirus exposure and HLA in healthy donors. The PCR employed 60 Vbeta primers together with 13 Jbeta primers. The data were produced by immunoSEQ multiplex PCR, yet TCRdb's version contains in-frame clones alone and is incomplete. The sample carries tens of thousands of clones, under 70% recorded once. What was sequenced was PBMCs. These receptor sequences come from a woman aged 45-59 years in good health and CMV-seropositive.

The chain uses TRBV7-3 and TRBJ2-2, with 9 bases lining up with TRBD2. V gave up 4 bases and J gave up 0 bases; unmatched junction bases: 3. The germline CDR1 and CDR2 sequences are SGHTA and FQGTGA. The CDR3 spans 16 residues. CDR3 sequence (DNA): TGTGCCAGCAGCTGGGCTAGCGGGGCGAACACCGGGGAGCTGTTTTTT. It encodes CASSWASGANTGELFF. The complete variable domain, with remaining parts taken from reference TRBV7-3 and TRBJ2-2, reads GAGVSQTPSNKVTEKGKYVELRCDPISGHTALYWYRQSLGQGPEFLIYFQGTGAADDSGLPNDRFFAVRPEGSVSTLKIQRTERGDSAVYLCASSWASGANTGELFFGEGSRLTVL.

The CDR3 coding sequence is TGTGCCAGCAGGAACCCGGGTATGAACACTGAAGCTTTCTTT. It is translated as CASRNPGMNTEAFF. The chain carries TRBV6-5 and TRBJ1-1; D is uncertain. The ends were cut back, 6 bases at V and 0 bases at J, with 11 bases in the middle. Germline V gene data show CDR1 as MNHEY and CDR2 as SVGAGI. The CDR3 is 14 residues long.

J is TRBJ2-3 and V is TRBV4-1; 7 bases are shared with TRBD1. The V gene end was trimmed by 6 bases and the J gene end by 4 bases; junction bases not matched to a gene: 10. The CDR3 spans 15 residues. The germline CDR1 and CDR2 sequences are MGHRA and YSYEKL. CDR3 DNA sequence: TGCGCCAGCAGGGCCGTCGGGACAGCTGCAGATACGCAGTATTTT. This gives the protein CASRAVGTAADTQYF.

This clone came up a few times. The J gene is TRBJ2-3, the V gene TRBV27; 8 bases are a match to TRBD2. Germline-derived CDR1 and CDR2 are MNHEY and SMNVEV (reference sequence). The length of the CDR3 is 16 residues. V dropped 7 bases and J dropped 2; count of bases not matched to a gene: 11. CDR3 DNA: TGTGCCAGCACCCCGGGGAGCGGGGGTTACACAGATACGCAGTATTTT. This translates into CASTPGSGGYTDTQYF.

V usage is TRBV25-1 and J usage is TRBJ1-1; TRBD1 might be the D (6 bases). There are 16 residues in the CDR3. The V gene lost 2 bases and the J gene lost 3 bases, with 16 bases spanning the gap. Per germline, CDR1 MGHDK and CDR2 SYGVNS. The CDR3 DNA is TGTGCCAGCAGTGAAAGGGCAGGGGCGGAGGACACTGAAGCTTTCTTT. Its translation: CASSERAGAEDTEAFF.

The rearrangement uses TRBV6-5 and TRBJ1-1; D not certain. V was clipped by 7 bases and J by 2 bases, with 11 bases between them. CDR3 size: 13 residues. CDR1 is MNHEY, CDR2 SVGAGI, per germline. CDR3: CASTQNKNTEAFF. CDR3 sequence (DNA): TGTGCCAGCACCCAGAATAAAAACACTGAAGCTTTCTTT.

The chain links TRBV7-9 to TRBJ1-2; 7 bases are a match to TRBD1. There are 13 residues in the CDR3. Trimming at V came to 5 bases and at J to 2 bases, leaving 2 bases not matched to a gene. Germline CDR1 and CDR2: SEHNR and FQNEAQ (reference sequence). For the CDR3, the DNA is TGTGCCAGCAGCCCGACAGGGAACTATGGCTACACCTTC. Translating gives CASSPTGNYGYTF.

The chain employs TRBV4-2 and TRBJ1-5, with TRBD1 as a possible D gene (5 bases). Germline V lookup: CDR1 LGHNA, CDR2 YNFKEQ. The V end lost 4 bases, the J end lost 11 bases, and 18 bases lay between the germline ends. The CDR3 runs to 14 residues. The CDR3 DNA is TGTGCCAGCAGCCCGGACACGGGAGTCGAGGCCCAGCATTTT. Translation: CASSPDTGVEAQHF.

In regard to this clone: One end of the junction does not line up with germline, which may come from a read error. The chain uses TRBV7-9 and TRBJ1-1; maybe TRBD1 (5 bases). The CDR3 extends over 12 amino acids. Germline V gives CDR1 SEHNR, CDR2 FQNEAQ (reference sequence). The CDR3 DNA reads TGTTCCAGCAGCTTAGGGGCGTGGATAGCTTTCTTT. Encoded protein: CSSSLGAWIAFF.

The chain is built from TRBV5-5 and TRBJ2-5, with no clear D. CDR1 SGHKS and CDR2 YYEKEE come from the germline V gene (reference sequence). V was cut by 2 bases and J by 3 bases, with 8 bases left in between. CDR3 length: 13 residues. CDR3 coding DNA: TGTGCCAGCAGCTTCCCAGGAAAAGAGACCCAGTACTTC. As protein: CASSFPGKETQYF.

This clone appeared a few times. This chain links TRBV15 with TRBJ2-5; a possible D gene is TRBD1 (5 bases). The CDR3 has 12 amino acids. V lost 4 bases and J 5 bases, leaving 8 bases between the germline ends. Germline V lookup: CDR1 LNHNV, CDR2 YYDKDF (reference sequence). The DNA of the CDR3 is TGTGCCACCAGCACAGGGTCGGAGACCCAGTACTTC. Encoded protein: CATSTGSETQYF.

V and J are TRBV5-1 and TRBJ2-2, with 8 bases identical to TRBD2. This CDR3 has 16 amino acids. CDR1 and CDR2 from the germline V gene are SGHRS and YFSETQ. V was pared by 3 bases and J by 1 base, with 5 bases of the junction left unmatched. Written as DNA, the CDR3 is TGCGCCAGCAGCTGGGCTAGCGGGCAGAACACCGGGGAGCTGTTTTTT. It codes for CASSWASGQNTGELFF. Complete variable domain (other parts from reference TRBV5-1 and TRBJ2-2): KAGVTQTPRYLIKTRGQQVTLSCSPISGHRSVSWYQQTPGQGLQFLFEYFSETQRNKGNFPGRFSGRQFSNSRSEMNVSTLELGDSALYLCASSWASGQNTGELFFGEGSRLTVL.

This clone occurred once. The chain combines TRBV7-2 with TRBJ2-7; 11 bases fit TRBD1. This CDR3 is 14 amino acids long. J gave up 4 bases and V 7 bases, and 6 bases lay outside the gene matches. The germline CDR1 and CDR2 sequences are SGHTA and FQGNSA. The CDR3 nucleotides are TGTGCCAGCATCTTGGACAGGGGGCGGTACGAGCAGTACTTC. Translated, it gives CASILDRGRYEQYF.

This clone has a single count. The chain uses TRBV7-6 and TRBJ1-5; tentative D call: TRBD1 (5 bases). Trimming stripped 5 bases from V and 4 bases from J, with 12 bases between. Germline V gives CDR1 SGHVS, CDR2 FNYEAQ. CDR3 length equals 14 residues. The CDR3 protein is CASSLSGFNQPQHF. The DNA for the CDR3 is TGTGCCAGCAGCCTGTCAGGGTTTAATCAGCCCCAGCATTTT.

This chain links TRBV6-1 with TRBJ2-5; perhaps TRBD2 as D (6 bases). The V gene's germline CDR1 is MNHNS and CDR2 SASEGT. Trimming left V 6 bases short and J 6 bases short, with 14 bases between. This CDR3 has 13 residues. CDR3 sequence: CASREGGSKTQYF. For the CDR3, the DNA is TGTGCCAGCAGGGAGGGTGGCTCGAAGACCCAGTACTTC.

This chain uses TRBV2 with TRBJ2-4, with D possibly being TRBD2 (5 bases). CDR1 is SNHLY and CDR2 is FYNNEI in the germline V gene. The CDR3 covers 11 residues. V was shortened by 7 bases and J by 10 bases, with 11 bases between the two germline ends. As DNA, the CDR3 is TGTGCCAGCATTACGGAGGATATTCAGTACTTC. This gives the protein CASITEDIQYF.

This clone has only one observation. The V call is TRBV6-5, the J call TRBJ2-7; the match to TRBD1 covers 8 bases. Losses at the gene ends were 5 bases for V and 4 bases for J; bases not matched to a gene: 7. The germline V gene has CDR1 MNHEY and CDR2 SVGAGI. The CDR3 is made up of 14 amino acids. This CDR3 is CASSRTGRPYEQYF. The DNA for the CDR3 is TGTGCCAGCAGTAGGACAGGGCGGCCTTACGAGCAGTACTTC.

The chain joins TRBV25-1 to TRBJ1-1; D ambiguous. The CDR3 has 14 residues. V was cut by 6 bases and J by 1 base, with 12 bases left in between. Germline V CDR1 and CDR2: MGHDK, SYGVNS. Here the CDR3 reads CASREANKNTEAFF. In nucleotides, the CDR3 is TGTGCCAGCAGGGAGGCAAACAAGAACACTGAAGCTTTCTTT.

CDR3 sequence: CASREQPAAFQPQHF. In DNA form, the CDR3 reads TGTGCCAGCAGGGAGCAACCCGCCGCCTTTCAGCCCCAGCATTTT. The J gene is TRBJ1-5, the V gene TRBV6-1; D uncertain. The germline V gene has CDR1 MNHNS and CDR2 SASEGT. Deletions cut 6 bases from V and 6 bases from J, with 18 bases between. This CDR3 is built from 15 residues.

This clone was seen more than once but under ten times. The genes are TRBV2 and TRBJ1-1; no clear D. The CDR3 has 14 amino acids. The germline gives CDR1 SNHLY, CDR2 FYNNEI. The V end was cut by 4 bases, the J end by 6 bases, with 15 bases between. CDR3: CASSGAFGLAEAFF. CDR3 DNA sequence: TGTGCCAGCAGTGGCGCCTTTGGTCTGGCTGAAGCTTTCTTT.

In this sample, this clone turned up a few times. This chain uses TRBV12-5 with TRBJ1-2; D is uncertain. CDR1 and CDR2 from the germline V gene are LGHNT and FRNRAP. This CDR3 has 13 amino acids. V shed 6 bases and J shed 1 base, with 9 bases lying between them. This CDR3 reads CASGYQNNYGYTF. Written as DNA, the CDR3 is TGTGCTAGTGGATATCAGAATAACTATGGCTACACCTTC.

This clone was seen only a few times. V and J are TRBV6-1 and TRBJ1-4; weak D call: TRBD1 (6 bases). Trimming pared 5 bases from V and 5 bases from J, leaving 15 bases between. From germline, CDR1 is MNHNS and CDR2 SASEGT. The CDR3 is 15 residues long. The CDR3 nucleotides read TGTGCCAGCAGTCTTTCAGGGGAGGGCAATGAAAAACTGTTTTTT. Its translation: CASSLSGEGNEKLFF.

A few counts support this clone. The chain couples TRBV11-3 to TRBJ2-7; 9 nucleotides align to TRBD1. CDR3 size: 18 residues. V shed 3 bases, J shed 6 bases, and the junction held 18 bases outside the gene matches. Germline V CDR1 and CDR2: SGHNT, YENEEA. The CDR3 region has the DNA TGTGCCAGCAGCTTTCTAAGGCCACCCGGGACAGGGTCAATCGAGCAGTACGTC. It translates to CASSFLRPPGTGSIEQYV.

There are a few counts of this clone. The genes are TRBV7-9 and TRBJ1-1; D gene unclear. The CDR3 is 12 amino acids. Germline-derived CDR1 and CDR2 are SEHNR and FQNEAQ (reference sequence). Trimming removed 2 bases at V and 5 bases at J, with 6 bases between. The CDR3 DNA reads TGTGCCAGCAGCTTATTTGTAACTGAAGCTTTCTTT. Its translation: CASSLFVTEAFF.

The rearrangement uses TRBV5-1 and TRBJ1-2; no clear D gene. This CDR3 spans 17 amino acids. Germline CDR1 is SGHRS and CDR2 is YFSETQ. Trimming removed 0 bases at V and 6 bases at J, with 21 bases between. CDR3 sequence (DNA): TGCGCCAGCAGCTTGGTGGGGAACCCCCGAGGGCCGGATGGCTACACCTTC. The encoded protein is CASSLVGNPRGPDGYTF.

In regard to this clone: The same CDR3 also results from other DNA sequences found in this sample. The chain recombines TRBV19 with TRBJ2-5; 10 nucleotides align to TRBD2. Germline loops: CDR1 LNHDA, CDR2 SQIVND (reference sequence). The CDR3 extends over 15 amino acids. Germline trimming cut 5 bases from V and 5 bases from J; bases unmatched to any gene: 8. The CDR3 loop is CASSSIAGGGETQYF. As DNA, the CDR3 is TGTGCCAGTAGTTCGATAGCGGGGGGCGGGGAGACCCAGTACTTC.

The gene calls are TRBV5-6 and TRBJ2-5, with 9 bases fitting TRBD2. CDR3 size: 15 residues. The trim removed 4 bases at V and 5 bases at J, leaving 9 bases unmatched. Germline-derived CDR1 and CDR2 are SGHDT and YYEEEE. The CDR3, as DNA: TGTGCCAGCAGCAATTGGGGGACTAGCCTGGAGACCCAGTACTTC. This gives the protein CASSNWGTSLETQYF.

CDR3 sequence: CASSAIQGQGEKLFF. The CDR3 DNA follows: TGTGCCAGCAGCGCAATTCAGGGGCAGGGTGAAAAACTGTTTTTT. The chain has TRBV9 and TRBJ1-4; TRBD1 might be the D (6 bases). The CDR3 is made up of 15 amino acids. Trimming stripped 3 bases from V and 7 bases from J, with 16 bases between. The germline V gene encodes CDR1 SGDLS and CDR2 YYNGEE. The whole variable domain, filled in from reference TRBV9 and TRBJ1-4, reads DSGVTQTPKHLITATGQRVTLRCSPRSGDLSVYWYQQSLDQGLQFLIQYYNGEERAKGNILERFSAQQFPDLHSELNLSSLELGDSALYFCASSAIQGQGEKLFFGSGTQLSVL.